The clone carrying this TCR beta chain was seen at least ten times. The antigen is not known. RNA transcripts served as template for amplifying TCR beta CDR3 sequences. HTBI primers primed a first-round RT-PCR, and a second-round multiplex PCR followed. TCRdb called the multiplex PCR reads again in MiXCR, with one record for every CDR3 protein. Of a few hundred thousand distinct CDR3 sequences in the sample, around 16% were seen once. CDR3 length: 16 amino acids. Germline V CDR1 and CDR2: MNHEY, SVGEGT. V lost 7 bases, J lost 5 bases, and 24 bases lay in between. This sample was taken from a study of Graves' ophthalmopathy and Graves' hyperthyroidism. At the level of the study: Peripheral blood was collected at initial diagnosis, before any treatment. General study points: Thyroid clonotypes that were expanded above 0.001 frequency mostly also appeared in blood.

With a duration under 3 months, ophthalmopathy in the donors showed moderate-to-severe activity, CAS ≥3 and NOSPECS ≥4. Each diagnosis was determined on the basis of clinical symptoms, serum thyroxine, TRAb, thyroid ultrasound and orbital computed tomography. The receptor's source is a woman younger than 35 with Graves' ophthalmopathy. Material: peripheral blood. This chain uses TRBV6-2 or TRBV6-3 with TRBJ2-7; D is possibly TRBD1 (7 bases). This chain's CDR3 is CASTHLTRQGADEQYF. CDR3 in DNA: TGTGCCAGCACCCATTTGACTAGACAGGGAGCAGACGAGCAGTACTTC.